This T cell receptor beta chain was retrieved from a study of blood T cell repertoires in COVID-19 (dated by TCRdb to the early 2020s). Regarding the complete study: Collaborator samples came from the United States, Italy and Spain and covered acute and convalescent phases of COVID-19. The prospective study material was composed of cDNA or gDNA derived from T cells, B-cell-depleted T cells, or PBMCs. Subjects who had been exposed to COVID-19, were actively infected with it, or had recovered from it provided the deeply sampled blood TCRbeta repertoires that made up the dataset. The repertoires were made available in a free public database intended to serve as a resource for research on the immune response to SARS-CoV-2. Samples came from the ongoing ImmuneRACE study (first 160 participants) plus 1,254 subjects from 6 global collaborators. A de-identified subject ID, COVID-19 status, age in years and sex were almost always included in the sample metadata. Where available, HLA class I and class II types were taken from metadata supplied by the sample provider and were not determined by assay-based typing.

Findings and caveats that apply to the study as a whole: Clinical and demographic metadata were provided uncurated, with the amount varying by source and participant.

From cysteine to phenylalanine, the CDR3 is 16 amino acids long. Kept here is only the CDR3 DNA, which spans 48 bases and is read in frame from base 1. V sheds 4 bases and J sheds 3 bases, leaving 16 bases between their ends. The CDR1 and CDR2 encoded by the germline V gene are SGHRS and YFSETQ. TCRbeta CDR3 regions were amplified from genomic DNA by means of the immunoSEQ Assay, a bias-controlled multiplex PCR. Per the source publication's procedure: The number of nucleated cells in each sample was estimated by amplification of reference gene primers within the assay. Sequence reads were collapsed and filtered to measure the absolute abundance of every unique TCRbeta CDR3 rearrangement. For each sample, productive Simpson clonality was calculated by taking the square root of Simpson's diversity index across productive rearrangements. Here the immuneACCESS table is served through TCRdb, limited to in-frame sequences with V and J called. Missing clones are a known gap in these copies; in checked studies unresolved V genes cover under half, and the rest lacks a known reason. V and J calls and clone size come straight from that table; D and trimming were deduced from the DNA. Within this sample are 250,000 to 350,000 clones, with 90% of them counted one time only. Roughly 2.8% of the sample is taken by the ten largest.

In Seattle, one collaborating source enrolled patients while the infection was active and tracked those patients longitudinally over the course of disease. Each collaborating institution followed its own protocols to collect whole blood in K2EDTA tubes. Collaborator samples were shipped for TCRbeta analysis as frozen whole blood, isolated PBMCs, or DNA extracted from either sample type. Remarks on this clone: This receptor's antigen is unknown. Base qualities were left out, and no much larger clone turns up one base away.

The sequence joins TRBV5-1 to TRBJ2-2; TRBD2 is perhaps the D gene, given 6 matching bases. The sample comprised peripheral blood. The sequence was obtained from a woman in her twenties or thirties with COVID-19, enrolled during active disease. The CDR3 protein: CASSTPGGQDTGELFF. In nucleotides, the sequence is TGCGCCAGCAGCACTCCAGGAGGGCAGGACACCGGGGAGCTGTTTTTT.